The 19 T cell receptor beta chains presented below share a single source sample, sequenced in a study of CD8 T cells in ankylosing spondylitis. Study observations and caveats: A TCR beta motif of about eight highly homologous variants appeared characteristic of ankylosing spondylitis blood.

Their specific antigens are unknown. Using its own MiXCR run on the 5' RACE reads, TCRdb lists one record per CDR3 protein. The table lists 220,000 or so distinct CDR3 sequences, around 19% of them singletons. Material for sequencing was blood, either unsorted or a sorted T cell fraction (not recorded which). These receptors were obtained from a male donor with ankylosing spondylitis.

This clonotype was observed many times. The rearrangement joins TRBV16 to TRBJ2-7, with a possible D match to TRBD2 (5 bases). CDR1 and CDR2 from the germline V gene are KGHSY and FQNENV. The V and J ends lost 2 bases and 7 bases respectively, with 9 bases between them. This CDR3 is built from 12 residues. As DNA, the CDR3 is TGTGCCAGCAGCCAAGGACGCGGGGAGCAGTACTTC. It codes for CASSQGRGEQYF.

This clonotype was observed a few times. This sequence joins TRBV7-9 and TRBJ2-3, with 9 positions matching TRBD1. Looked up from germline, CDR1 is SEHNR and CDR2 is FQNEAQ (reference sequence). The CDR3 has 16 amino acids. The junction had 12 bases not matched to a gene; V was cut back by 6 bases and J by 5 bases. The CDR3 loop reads CASSPGPGQGIDTQYF. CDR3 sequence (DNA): TGTGCCAGCAGTCCAGGCCCGGGACAGGGAATAGATACGCAGTATTTT.

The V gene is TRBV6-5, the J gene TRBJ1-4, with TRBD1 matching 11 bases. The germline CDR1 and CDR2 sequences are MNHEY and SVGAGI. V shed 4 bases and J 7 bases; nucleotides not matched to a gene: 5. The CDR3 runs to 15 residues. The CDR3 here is CASSFGTGGSEKLFF. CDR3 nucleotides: TGTGCCAGCAGTTTTGGGACAGGGGGAAGTGAAAAACTGTTTTTT.

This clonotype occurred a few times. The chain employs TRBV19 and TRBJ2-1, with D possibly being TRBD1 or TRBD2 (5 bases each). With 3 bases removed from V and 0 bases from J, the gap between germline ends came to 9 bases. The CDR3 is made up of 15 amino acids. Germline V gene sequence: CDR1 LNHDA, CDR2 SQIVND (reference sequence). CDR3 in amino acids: CASSISGSSYNEQFF. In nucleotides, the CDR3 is TGTGCCAGTAGTATTTCAGGGAGCTCCTACAATGAGCAGTTCTTC.

CDR3: CASSQEARTGTIYEQYF. The CDR3 DNA reads TGCGCCAGCAGCCAAGAAGCGAGGACAGGGACTATTTACGAGCAGTACTTC. This chain links TRBV4-3 with TRBJ2-7, with D perhaps matching TRBD1 (8 bases). Germline assignment: CDR1 LGHNA and CDR2 YSLEER. Trimming took 0 bases from V and 4 from J, leaving 19 bases between them. The CDR3 runs 17 residues.

CDR3 residues: CASGGQGGGEQYF. The CDR3 DNA reads TGTGCCAGCGGAGGACAGGGAGGGGGCGAGCAGTACTTC. This chain links TRBV7-9 with TRBJ2-7; perhaps TRBD1 as D (8 bases). Germline CDR1 SEHNR, CDR2 FQNEAQ (reference sequence). V was cut by 8 bases and J by 6 bases, with 17 bases left in between. The CDR3 extends over 13 amino acids.

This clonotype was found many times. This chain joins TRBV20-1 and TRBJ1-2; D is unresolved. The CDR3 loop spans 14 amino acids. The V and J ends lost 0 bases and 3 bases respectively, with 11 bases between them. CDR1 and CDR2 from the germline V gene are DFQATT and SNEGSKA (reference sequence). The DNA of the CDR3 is TGCAGTGCTAGAGATGGTGGCTTATACTATGGCTACACCTTC. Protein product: CSARDGGLYYGYTF.

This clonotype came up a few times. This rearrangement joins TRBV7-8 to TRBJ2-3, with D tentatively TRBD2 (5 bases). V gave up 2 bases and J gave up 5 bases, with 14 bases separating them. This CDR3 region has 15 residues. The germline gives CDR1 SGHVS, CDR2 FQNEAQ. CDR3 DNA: TGTGCCAGCAGCTTAACCCGCCTAGAGGGAGATACGCAGTATTTT. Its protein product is CASSLTRLEGDTQYF.

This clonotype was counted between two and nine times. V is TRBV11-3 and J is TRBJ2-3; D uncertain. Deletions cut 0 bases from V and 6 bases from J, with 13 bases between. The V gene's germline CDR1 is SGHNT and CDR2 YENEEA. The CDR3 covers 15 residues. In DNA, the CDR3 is TGTGCCAGCAGCTTAGATGCCCGTATCGACGATACGCAGTATTTT. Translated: CASSLDARIDDTQYF.

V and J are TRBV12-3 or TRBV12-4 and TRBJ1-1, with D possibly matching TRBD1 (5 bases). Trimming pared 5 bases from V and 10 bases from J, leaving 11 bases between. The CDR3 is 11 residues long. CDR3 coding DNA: TGTGCCAGCAGTCCAGGGTGGGGAGCTTTCTTT. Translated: CASSPGWGAFF.

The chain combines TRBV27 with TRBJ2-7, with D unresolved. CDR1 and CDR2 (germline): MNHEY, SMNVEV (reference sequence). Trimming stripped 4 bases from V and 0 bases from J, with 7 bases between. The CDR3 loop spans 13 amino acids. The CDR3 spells CASSSLISYEQYF. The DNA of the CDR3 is TGTGCCAGCAGTTCCCTCATCTCCTACGAGCAGTACTTC.

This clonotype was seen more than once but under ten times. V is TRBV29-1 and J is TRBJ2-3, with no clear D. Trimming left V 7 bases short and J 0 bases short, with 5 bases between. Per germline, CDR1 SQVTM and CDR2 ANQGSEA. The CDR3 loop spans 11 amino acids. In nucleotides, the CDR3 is TGCAGCGGTACAAGCACAGATACGCAGTATTTT. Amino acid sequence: CSGTSTDTQYF.

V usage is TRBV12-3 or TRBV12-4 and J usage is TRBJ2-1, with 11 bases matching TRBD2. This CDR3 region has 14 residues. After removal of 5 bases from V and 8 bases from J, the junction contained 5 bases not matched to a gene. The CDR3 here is CASSLTSGIDEQFF. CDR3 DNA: TGTGCCAGCAGTCTGACTAGCGGGATTGATGAGCAGTTCTTC.

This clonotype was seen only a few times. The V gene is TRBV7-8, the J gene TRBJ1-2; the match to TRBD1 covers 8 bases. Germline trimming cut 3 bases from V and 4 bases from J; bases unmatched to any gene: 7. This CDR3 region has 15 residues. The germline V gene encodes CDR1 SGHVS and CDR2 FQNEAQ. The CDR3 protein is CASSLGQASGYGYTF. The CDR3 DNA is TGTGCCAGCAGCTTGGGACAGGCCTCTGGCTATGGCTACACCTTC.

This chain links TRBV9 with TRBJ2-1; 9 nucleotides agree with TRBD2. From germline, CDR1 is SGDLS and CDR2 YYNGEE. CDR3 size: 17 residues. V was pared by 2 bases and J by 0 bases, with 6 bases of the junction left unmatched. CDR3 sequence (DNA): TGTGCCAGCAGCGTGGTAGCGGGGGCCCTCTCCTACAATGAGCAGTTCTTC. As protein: CASSVVAGALSYNEQFF.

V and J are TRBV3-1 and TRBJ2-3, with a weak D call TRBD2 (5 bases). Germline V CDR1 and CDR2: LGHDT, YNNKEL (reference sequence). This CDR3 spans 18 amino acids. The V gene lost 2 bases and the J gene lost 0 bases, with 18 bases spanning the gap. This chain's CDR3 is CASSQPPGTGESTDTQYF. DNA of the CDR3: TGTGCCAGCAGCCAACCCCCTGGTACCGGGGAGAGCACAGATACGCAGTATTTT.

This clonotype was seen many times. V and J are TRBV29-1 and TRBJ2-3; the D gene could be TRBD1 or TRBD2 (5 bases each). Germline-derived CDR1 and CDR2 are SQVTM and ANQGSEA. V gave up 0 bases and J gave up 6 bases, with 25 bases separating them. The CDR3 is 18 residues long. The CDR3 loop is CSVEDLGVEGILTDTQYF. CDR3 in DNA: TGCAGCGTTGAAGATCTAGGAGTTGAGGGGATCTTGACGGATACGCAGTATTTT.

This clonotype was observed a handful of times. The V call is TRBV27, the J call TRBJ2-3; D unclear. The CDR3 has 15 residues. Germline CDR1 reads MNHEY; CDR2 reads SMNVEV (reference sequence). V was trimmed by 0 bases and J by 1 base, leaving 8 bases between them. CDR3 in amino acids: CASSLSFSGTDTQYF. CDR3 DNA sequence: TGTGCCAGCAGTTTATCGTTCAGCGGCACAGATACGCAGTATTTT.

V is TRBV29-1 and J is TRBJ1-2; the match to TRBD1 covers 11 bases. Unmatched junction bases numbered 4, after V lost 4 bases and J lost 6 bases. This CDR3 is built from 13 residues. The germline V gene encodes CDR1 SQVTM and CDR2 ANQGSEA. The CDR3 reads CSVAGTGGNGYTF. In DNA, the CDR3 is TGCAGCGTTGCTGGGACAGGGGGTAATGGCTACACCTTC.